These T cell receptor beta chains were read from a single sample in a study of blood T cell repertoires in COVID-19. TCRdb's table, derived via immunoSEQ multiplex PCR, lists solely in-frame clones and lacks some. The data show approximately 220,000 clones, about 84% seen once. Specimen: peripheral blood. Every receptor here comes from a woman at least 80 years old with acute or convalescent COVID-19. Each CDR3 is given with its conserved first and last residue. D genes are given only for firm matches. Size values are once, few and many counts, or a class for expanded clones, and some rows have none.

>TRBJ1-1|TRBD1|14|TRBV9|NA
CASSVENRGAEAFF
TGTGCCAGCAGCGTAGAAAACAGGGGAGCTGAAGCTTTCTTT
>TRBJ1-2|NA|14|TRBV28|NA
CASSLGAGNYGYTF
TGTGCCAGCAGTTTGGGGGCCGGTAACTATGGCTACACCTTC
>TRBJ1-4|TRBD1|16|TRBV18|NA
CASSPPMGQLNEKLFF
TGTGCCAGCTCACCACCGATGGGACAGTTAAATGAAAAACTGTTTTTT
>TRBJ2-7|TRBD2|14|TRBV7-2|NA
CASTRGGSLYEQYF
TGTGCCAGCACCCGCGGGGGGTCTCTCTACGAGCAGTACTTC
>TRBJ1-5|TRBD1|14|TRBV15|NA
CATSNTGGSQPQHF
TGTGCCACCAGCAACACAGGGGGCAGTCAGCCCCAGCATTTT
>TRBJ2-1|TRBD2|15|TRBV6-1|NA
CASSERVSGKGEQFF
TGTGCCAGCAGTGAACGTGTTAGCGGGAAGGGTGAGCAGTTCTTC
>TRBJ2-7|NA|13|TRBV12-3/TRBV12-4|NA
CASDSPSSYEQYF
TGTGCCTCCGACTCCCCGAGCTCCTACGAGCAGTACTTC
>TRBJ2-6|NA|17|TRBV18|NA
CASSEFRGSSGANVLTF
TGTGCCAGCTCGGAGTTCAGGGGAAGCTCTGGGGCCAACGTCCTGACTTTC
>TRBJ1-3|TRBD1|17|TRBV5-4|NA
CASSLSRQGASGNTIYF
TGTGCCAGCAGCTTATCACGACAGGGGGCATCTGGAAACACCATATATTTT
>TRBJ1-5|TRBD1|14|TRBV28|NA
CASSLGTGTQPQHF
TGTGCCAGCAGTTTAGGGACAGGCACCCAGCCCCAGCATTTT
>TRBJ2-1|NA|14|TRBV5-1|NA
CASSSRPTNYRQFF
TGCGCCAGCAGCTCCCGGCCGACTAATTATCGGCAGTTCTTC
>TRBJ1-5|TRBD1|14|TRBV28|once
CASSRTGESQPQHF
TGTGCCAGCAGCCGGACAGGGGAGAGTCAGCCCCAGCATTTT
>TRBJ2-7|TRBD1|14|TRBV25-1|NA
CASSDQGASGGQYF
TGTGCCAGCAGTGATCAGGGGGCGTCCGGAGGGCAGTACTTC
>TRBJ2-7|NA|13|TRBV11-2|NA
CASSLVLAPEQYF
TGTGCCAGCAGCTTAGTTCTAGCACCCGAGCAGTACTTC
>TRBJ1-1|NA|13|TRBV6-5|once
CASSYEIDTEAFF
TGTGCCAGCAGTTACGAGATTGACACTGAAGCTTTCTTT
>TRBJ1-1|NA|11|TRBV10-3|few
CASQGNTEAFF
TGTGCCTCTCAGGGGAACACTGAAGCTTTCTTT
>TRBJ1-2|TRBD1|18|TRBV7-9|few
CASSQSRGTGGIGYGYTF
TGTGCCAGCAGCCAGTCACGCGGGACAGGGGGAATTGGGTATGGCTACACCTTC
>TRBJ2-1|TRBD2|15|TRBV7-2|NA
CASSSGLAGFNEQFF
TGTGCCAGCAGCTCCGGACTAGCGGGTTTCAATGAGCAGTTCTTC
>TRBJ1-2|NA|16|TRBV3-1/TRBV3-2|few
CASSQEVRLTGYGYTF
TGTGCCAGCAGCCAAGAAGTGCGTTTGACAGGCTATGGCTACACCTTC
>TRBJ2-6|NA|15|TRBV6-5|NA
CASRGSGFGANVLTF
TGTGCCAGCAGAGGATCAGGGTTTGGGGCCAACGTCCTGACTTTC
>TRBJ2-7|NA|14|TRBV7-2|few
CASTLDPSVDEQYF
TGTGCCAGCACCTTAGATCCTAGCGTGGACGAGCAGTACTTC
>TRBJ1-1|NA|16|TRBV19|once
CASSTNGRVMNTEAFF
TGTGCCAGTAGCACAAATGGTCGGGTCATGAACACTGAAGCTTTCTTT
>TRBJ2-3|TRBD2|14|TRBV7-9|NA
CASSWGLARDTQYF
TGTGCCAGCAGCTGGGGACTAGCTCGAGATACGCAGTATTTT
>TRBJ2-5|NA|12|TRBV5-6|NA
CASSLVGETQYF
TGTGCCAGCAGCTTGGTCGGTGAGACCCAGTACTTC
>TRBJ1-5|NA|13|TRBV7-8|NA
CASSPGGNQPQHF
TGTGCCAGCAGCCCCGGGGGCAATCAGCCCCAGCATTTT
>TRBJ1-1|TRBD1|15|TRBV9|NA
CASSPGDRGSTEAFF
TGTGCCAGCAGCCCAGGGGACAGGGGATCCACTGAAGCTTTCTTT
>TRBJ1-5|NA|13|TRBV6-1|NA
CASSDTGYQPQHF
TGTGCCAGCAGTGACACAGGGTACCAGCCCCAGCATTTT
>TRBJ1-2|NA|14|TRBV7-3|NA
CASSLAYQGYGYTF
TGTGCCAGCAGCTTAGCCTACCAGGGCTATGGCTACACCTTC
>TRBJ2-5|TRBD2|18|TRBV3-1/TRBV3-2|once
CASSQGLAGGLLQETQYF
TGTGCCAGCAGCCAAGGACTAGCGGGGGGACTACTCCAAGAGACCCAGTACTTC
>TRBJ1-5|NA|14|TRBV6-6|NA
CASRTGQRDQPQHF
TGTGCCAGCAGAACGGGGCAGCGGGATCAGCCCCAGCATTTT
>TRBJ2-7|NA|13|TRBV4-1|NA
CASSQDTGREQYF
TGCGCCAGCAGCCAAGACACAGGGCGCGAGCAGTACTTC
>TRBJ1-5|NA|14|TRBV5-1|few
CASSLGGRGQPQHF
TGCGCCAGCAGCTTGGGTGGCAGGGGACAGCCCCAGCATTTT
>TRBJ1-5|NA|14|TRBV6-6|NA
CASSYGRSNQPQHF
TGTGCCAGCAGTTACGGCAGGTCCAATCAGCCCCAGCATTTT
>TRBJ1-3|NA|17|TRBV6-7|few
CASRFDVEVDSRNTIYF
TGTGCCAGCAGGTTCGACGTGGAAGTGGACAGCAGAAACACCATATATTTT
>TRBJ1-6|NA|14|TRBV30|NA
CAWTTFGYGSPLHF
TGTGCCTGGACCACCTTCGGGTATGGTTCACCCCTCCACTTT
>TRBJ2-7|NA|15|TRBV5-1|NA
CASSLDGNLLVEQYF
TGCGCCAGCAGCTTGGACGGGAACTTGCTGGTCGAGCAGTACTTC
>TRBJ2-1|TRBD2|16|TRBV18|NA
CASSPEISGRTNEQFF
TGTGCCAGCTCACCCGAGATCAGCGGGAGGACCAATGAGCAGTTCTTC
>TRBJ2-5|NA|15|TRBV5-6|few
CASSLQTANQETQYF
TGTGCCAGCAGCTTGCAGACAGCGAACCAAGAGACCCAGTACTTC
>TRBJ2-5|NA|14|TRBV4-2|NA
CASSLSTGGETQYF
TGTGCCAGCAGCCTTTCGACAGGCGGGGAGACCCAGTACTTC
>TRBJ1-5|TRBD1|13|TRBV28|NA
CASILTGQQPQHF
TGTGCCAGCATTCTAACGGGACAGCAGCCCCAGCATTTT
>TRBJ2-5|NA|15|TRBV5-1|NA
CASSTWIQGRETQYF
TGCGCCAGCAGCACTTGGATACAGGGCAGGGAGACCCAGTACTTC
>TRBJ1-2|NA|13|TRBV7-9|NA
CASSLGPLRGYTF
TGTGCCAGCAGCTTAGGTCCCCTCCGGGGCTACACCTTC
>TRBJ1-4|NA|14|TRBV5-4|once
CASSLGQANEKLFF
TGTGCCAGCAGCTTGGGACAGGCTAATGAAAAACTGTTTTTT
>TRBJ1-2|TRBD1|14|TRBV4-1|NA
CASSQGDRRYGYTF
TGCGCCAGCAGCCAAGGGGACAGGAGATATGGCTACACCTTC
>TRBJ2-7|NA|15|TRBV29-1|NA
CSVEGPRGPPYEQYF
TGCAGCGTTGAAGGCCCGCGGGGGCCCCCCTACGAGCAGTACTTC
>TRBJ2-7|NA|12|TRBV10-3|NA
CATGWANSEQYF
TGTGCCACTGGTTGGGCGAACTCCGAGCAGTACTTC
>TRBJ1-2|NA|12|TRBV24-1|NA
CATSDFRDGYTF
TGTGCCACCAGTGATTTCCGGGATGGCTACACCTTC
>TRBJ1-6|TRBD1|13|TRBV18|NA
CASSGQGIPPLHF
TGTGCCAGCTCAGGACAGGGAATTCCACCCCTCCACTTT
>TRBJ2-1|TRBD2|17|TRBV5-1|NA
CASSPRVTSGSFNEQFF
TGCGCCAGCAGCCCAAGGGTCACAAGCGGGAGTTTCAATGAGCAGTTCTTC
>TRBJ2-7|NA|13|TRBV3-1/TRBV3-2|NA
CASSQVSGHEQYF
TGTGCCAGCAGCCAAGTGTCAGGGCACGAGCAGTACTTC
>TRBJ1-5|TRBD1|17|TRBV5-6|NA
CASSTGQGGWGNQPQHF
TGTGCCAGCAGCACCGGACAGGGAGGTTGGGGCAATCAGCCCCAGCATTTT
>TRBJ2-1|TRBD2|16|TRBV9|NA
CASSQKQGSGRAEQFF
TGTGCCAGCAGCCAAAAACAGGGAAGCGGGAGAGCTGAGCAGTTCTTC
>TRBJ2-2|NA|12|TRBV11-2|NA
CASSPPSGELFF
TGTGCCAGCAGCCCCCCTTCCGGGGAGCTGTTTTTT
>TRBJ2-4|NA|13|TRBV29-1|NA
CSVDDGGQDIQYF
TGCAGCGTTGATGACGGGGGGCAGGACATTCAGTACTTC
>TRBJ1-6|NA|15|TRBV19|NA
CASSIRGMGNSPLHF
TGTGCCAGTAGTATAAGGGGCATGGGTAATTCACCCCTCCACTTT
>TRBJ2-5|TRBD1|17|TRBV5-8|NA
CASPGQGTYSYQETQYF
TGTGCCAGCCCCGGACAGGGGACCTACTCGTACCAAGAGACCCAGTACTTC
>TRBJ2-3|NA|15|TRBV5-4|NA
CASSLTGDRGDTQYF
TGTGCCAGCAGCTTGACGGGAGACCGGGGAGATACGCAGTATTTT
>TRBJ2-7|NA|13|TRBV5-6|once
CASSLATGYEQYF
TGTGCCAGCAGCTTGGCAACGGGGTACGAGCAGTACTTC
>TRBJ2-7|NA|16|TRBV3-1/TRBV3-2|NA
CASSHRGGFLTYEQYF
TGTGCCAGCAGCCATAGAGGAGGTTTCCTCACCTACGAGCAGTACTTC
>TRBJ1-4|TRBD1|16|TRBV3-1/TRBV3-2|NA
CASSQGWSGGVEKLFF
TGTGCCAGCAGCCAAGGGTGGTCAGGGGGCGTAGAAAAACTGTTTTTT